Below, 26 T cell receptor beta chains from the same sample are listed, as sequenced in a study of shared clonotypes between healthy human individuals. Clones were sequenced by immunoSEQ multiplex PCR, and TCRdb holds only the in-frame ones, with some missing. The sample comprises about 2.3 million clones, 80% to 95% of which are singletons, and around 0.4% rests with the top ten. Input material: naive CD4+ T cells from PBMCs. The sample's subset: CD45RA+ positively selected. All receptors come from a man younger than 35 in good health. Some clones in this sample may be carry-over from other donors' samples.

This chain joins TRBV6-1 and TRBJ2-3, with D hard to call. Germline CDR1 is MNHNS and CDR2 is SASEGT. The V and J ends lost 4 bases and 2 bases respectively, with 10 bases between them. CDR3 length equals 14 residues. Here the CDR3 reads CASSVAVNTDTQYF. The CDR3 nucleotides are TGTGCCAGCAGTGTTGCGGTCAACACAGATACGCAGTATTTT.

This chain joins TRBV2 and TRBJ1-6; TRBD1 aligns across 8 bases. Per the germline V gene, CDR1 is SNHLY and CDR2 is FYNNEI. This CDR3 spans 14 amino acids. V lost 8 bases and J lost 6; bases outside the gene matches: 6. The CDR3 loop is CASGLDRANSPLHF. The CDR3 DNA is TGTGCCAGCGGGCTGGACAGGGCTAATTCACCCCTCCACTTT.

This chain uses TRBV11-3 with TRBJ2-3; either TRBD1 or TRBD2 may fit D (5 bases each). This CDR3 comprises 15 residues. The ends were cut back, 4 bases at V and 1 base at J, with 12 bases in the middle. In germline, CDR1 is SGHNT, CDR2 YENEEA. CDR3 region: CASSYGTHGTDTQYF. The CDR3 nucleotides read TGTGCCAGCAGCTACGGGACCCATGGCACAGATACGCAGTATTTT.

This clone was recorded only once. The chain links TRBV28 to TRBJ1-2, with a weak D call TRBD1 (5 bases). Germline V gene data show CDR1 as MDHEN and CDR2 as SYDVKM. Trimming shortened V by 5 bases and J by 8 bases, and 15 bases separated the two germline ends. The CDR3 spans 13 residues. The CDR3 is CASSIPLQAGYTF. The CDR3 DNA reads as TGTGCCAGCAGTATCCCACTACAGGCGGGCTACACCTTC.

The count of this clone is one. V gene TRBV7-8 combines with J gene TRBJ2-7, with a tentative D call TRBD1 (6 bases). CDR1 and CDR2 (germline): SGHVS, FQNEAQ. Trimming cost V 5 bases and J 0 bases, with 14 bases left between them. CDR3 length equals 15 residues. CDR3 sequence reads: CASSPLDRPSYEQYF. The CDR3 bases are TGTGCCAGCAGCCCCCTCGACAGGCCCTCCTACGAGCAGTACTTC.

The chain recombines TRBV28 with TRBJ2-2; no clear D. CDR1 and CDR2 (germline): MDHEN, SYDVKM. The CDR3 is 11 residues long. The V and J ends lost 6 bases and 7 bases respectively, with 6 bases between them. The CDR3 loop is CASRESGELFF. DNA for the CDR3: TGTGCCAGCAGAGAGAGCGGGGAGCTGTTTTTT.

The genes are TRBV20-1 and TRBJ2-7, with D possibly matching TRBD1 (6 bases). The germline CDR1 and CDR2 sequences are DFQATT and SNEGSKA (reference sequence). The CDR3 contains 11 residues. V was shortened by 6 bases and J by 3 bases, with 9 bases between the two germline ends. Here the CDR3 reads CSANRVYEQYF. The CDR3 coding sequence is TGCAGTGCAAACAGGGTCTACGAGCAGTACTTC.

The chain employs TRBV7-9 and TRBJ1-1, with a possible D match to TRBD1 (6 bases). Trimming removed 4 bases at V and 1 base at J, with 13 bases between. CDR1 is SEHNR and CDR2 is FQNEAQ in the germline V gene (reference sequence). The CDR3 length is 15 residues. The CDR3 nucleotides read TGTGCCAGCAGCTCACAGGGTATGGCGAACACTGAAGCTTTCTTT. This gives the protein CASSSQGMANTEAFF.

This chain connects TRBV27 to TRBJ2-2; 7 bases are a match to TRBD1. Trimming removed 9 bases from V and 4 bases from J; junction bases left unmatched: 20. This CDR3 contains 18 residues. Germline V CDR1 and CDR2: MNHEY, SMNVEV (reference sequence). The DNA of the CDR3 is TGTGCCAGTAAACTCAAGGGGGCGGTTAGTCTTATCACCGGGGAGCTGTTTTTT. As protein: CASKLKGAVSLITGELFF.

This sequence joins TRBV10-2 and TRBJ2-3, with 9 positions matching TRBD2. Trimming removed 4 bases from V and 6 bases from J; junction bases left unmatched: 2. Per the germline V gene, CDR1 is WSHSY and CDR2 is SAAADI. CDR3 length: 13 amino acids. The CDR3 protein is CASSGTSGDTQYF. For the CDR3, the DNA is TGCGCCAGCAGTGGAACTAGCGGGGATACGCAGTATTTT.

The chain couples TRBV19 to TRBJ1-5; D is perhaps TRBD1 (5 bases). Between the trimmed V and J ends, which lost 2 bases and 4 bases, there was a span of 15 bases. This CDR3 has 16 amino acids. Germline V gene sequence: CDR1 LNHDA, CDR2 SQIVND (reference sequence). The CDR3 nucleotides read TGTGCCAGTAGTATAAGGTTGGGGGTAGGTAATCAGCCCCAGCATTTT. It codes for CASSIRLGVGNQPQHF. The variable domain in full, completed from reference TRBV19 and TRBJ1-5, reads DGGITQSPKYLFRKEGQNVTLSCEQNLNHDAMYWYRQDPGQGLRLIYYSQIVNDFQKGDIAEGYSVSREKKESFPLTVTSAQKNPTAFYLCASSIRLGVGNQPQHFGDGTRLSIL.

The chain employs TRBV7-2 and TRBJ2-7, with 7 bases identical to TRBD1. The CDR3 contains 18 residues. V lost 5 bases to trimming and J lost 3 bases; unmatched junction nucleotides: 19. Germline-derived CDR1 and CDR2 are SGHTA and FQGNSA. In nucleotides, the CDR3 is TGTGCCAGCAGCCCAAGGTTGACAGGGAAGGGAAGAAGCTACGAGCAGTACTTC. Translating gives CASSPRLTGKGRSYEQYF.

CDR3 DNA sequence: TGTGCCAGCAGTTACTGGGGCGGTAGCGGAGTTGAGCAGTTCTTC. The encoded protein is CASSYWGGSGVEQFF. V usage is TRBV6-5 and J usage is TRBJ2-1, with a possible D match to TRBD2 (6 bases). V lost 1 base and J 9 bases, leaving 16 bases between the germline ends. Germline CDR1 MNHEY, CDR2 SVGAGI. CDR3 length: 15 amino acids.

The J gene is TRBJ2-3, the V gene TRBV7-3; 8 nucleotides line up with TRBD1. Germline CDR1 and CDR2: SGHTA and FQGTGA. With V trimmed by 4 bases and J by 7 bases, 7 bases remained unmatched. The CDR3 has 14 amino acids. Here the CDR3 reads CASSSGRQGNTQYF. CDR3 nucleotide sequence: TGTGCCAGCAGCTCCGGCAGACAGGGGAATACGCAGTATTTT.

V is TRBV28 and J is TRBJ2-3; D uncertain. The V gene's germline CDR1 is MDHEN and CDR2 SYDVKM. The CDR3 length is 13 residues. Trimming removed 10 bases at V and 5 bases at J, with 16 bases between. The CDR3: CATELEWGDTQYF. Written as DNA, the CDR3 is TGTGCCACCGAGTTAGAGTGGGGAGATACGCAGTATTTT.

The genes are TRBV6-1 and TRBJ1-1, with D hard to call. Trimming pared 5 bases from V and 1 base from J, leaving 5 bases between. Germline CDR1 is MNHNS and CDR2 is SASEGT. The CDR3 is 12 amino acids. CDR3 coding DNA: TGTGCCAGCAGTAATCAGAACACTGAAGCTTTCTTT. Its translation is CASSNQNTEAFF.

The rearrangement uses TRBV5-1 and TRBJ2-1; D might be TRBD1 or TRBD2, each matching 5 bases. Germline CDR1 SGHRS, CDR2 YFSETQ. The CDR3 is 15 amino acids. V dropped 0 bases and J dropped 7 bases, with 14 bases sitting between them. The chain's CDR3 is CASSLEGRGGNEQFF. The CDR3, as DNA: TGCGCCAGCAGCTTGGAGGGAAGGGGCGGGAATGAGCAGTTCTTC.

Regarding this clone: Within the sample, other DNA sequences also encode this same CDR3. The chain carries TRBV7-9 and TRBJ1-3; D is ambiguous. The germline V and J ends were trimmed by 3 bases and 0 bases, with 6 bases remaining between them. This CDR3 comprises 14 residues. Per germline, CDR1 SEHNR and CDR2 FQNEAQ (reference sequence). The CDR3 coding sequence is TGTGCCAGCAGCTTGGTCAGCTCTGGAAACACCATATATTTT. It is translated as CASSLVSSGNTIYF.

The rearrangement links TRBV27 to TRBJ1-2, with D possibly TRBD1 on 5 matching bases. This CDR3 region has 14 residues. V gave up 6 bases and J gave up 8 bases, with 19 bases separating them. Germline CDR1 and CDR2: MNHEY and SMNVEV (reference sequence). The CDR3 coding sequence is TGTGCCAGCAGGATACAGGCGAATGCGGACGGCTACACCTTC. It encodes CASRIQANADGYTF.

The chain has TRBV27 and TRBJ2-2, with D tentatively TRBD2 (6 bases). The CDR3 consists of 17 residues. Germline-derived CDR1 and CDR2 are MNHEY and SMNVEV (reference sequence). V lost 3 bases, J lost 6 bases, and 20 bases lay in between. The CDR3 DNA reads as TGTGCCAGCAGTTTCAGGTCCAGGAGGGTTGGTCCCGGGGAGCTGTTTTTT. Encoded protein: CASSFRSRRVGPGELFF.

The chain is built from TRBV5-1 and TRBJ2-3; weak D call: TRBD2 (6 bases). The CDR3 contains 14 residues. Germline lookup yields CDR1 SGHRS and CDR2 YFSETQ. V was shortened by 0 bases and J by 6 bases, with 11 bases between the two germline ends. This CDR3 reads CASSLGTAGDTQYF. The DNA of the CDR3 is TGCGCCAGCAGCTTGGGGACGGCGGGGGATACGCAGTATTTT.

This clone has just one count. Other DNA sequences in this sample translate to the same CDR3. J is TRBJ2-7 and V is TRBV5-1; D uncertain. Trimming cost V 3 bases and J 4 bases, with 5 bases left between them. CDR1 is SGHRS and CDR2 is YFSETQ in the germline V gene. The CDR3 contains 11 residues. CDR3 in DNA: TGCGCCAGCAGCTCGGGTTACGAGCAGTACTTC. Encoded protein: CASSSGYEQYF.

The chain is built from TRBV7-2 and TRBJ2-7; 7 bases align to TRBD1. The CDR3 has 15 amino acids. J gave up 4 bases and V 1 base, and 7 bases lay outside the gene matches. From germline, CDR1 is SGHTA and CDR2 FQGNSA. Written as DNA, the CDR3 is TGTGCCAGCAGCTTAGAGGGAAGGGGGCAATACGAGCAGTACTTC. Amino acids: CASSLEGRGQYEQYF.

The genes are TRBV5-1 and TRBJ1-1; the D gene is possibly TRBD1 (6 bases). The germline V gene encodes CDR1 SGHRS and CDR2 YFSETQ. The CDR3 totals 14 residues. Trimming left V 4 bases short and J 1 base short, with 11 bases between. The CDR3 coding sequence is TGCGCCAGCAGCGGGGGGGCCAGGAACACTGAAGCTTTCTTT. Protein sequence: CASSGGARNTEAFF.

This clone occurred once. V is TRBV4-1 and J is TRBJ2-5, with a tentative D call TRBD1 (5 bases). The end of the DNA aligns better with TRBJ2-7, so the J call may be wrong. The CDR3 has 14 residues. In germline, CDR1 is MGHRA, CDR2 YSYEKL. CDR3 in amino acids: CASSQDRGSYEQYF. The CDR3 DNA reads TGCGCCAGCAGCCAAGATAGGGGTTCTTACGAGCAGTACTTC.

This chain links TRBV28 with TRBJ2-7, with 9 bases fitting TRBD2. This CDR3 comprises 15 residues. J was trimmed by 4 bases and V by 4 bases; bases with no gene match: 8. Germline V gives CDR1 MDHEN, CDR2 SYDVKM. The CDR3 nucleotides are TGTGCCAGCAGTTGGGGGCTAGCGGGAACTTACGAGCAGTACTTC. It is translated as CASSWGLAGTYEQYF.